The 30 T cell receptor beta chains listed next were all sequenced from one sample in a study of blood T cell repertoires in COVID-19 (dated by TCRdb to the early 2020s). Libraries were built with the immunoSEQ multiplex PCR assay. The immuneACCESS repertoire file appears here via TCRdb, limited to in-frame rearrangements. These files lack a portion of the clones; in checked studies, under half of the deficit traces to unresolved V genes, and the cause of the others is not known. The sample data list some 50,000 clones, and approximately 90% of these were observed just once. The ten largest make up 6.2% of the sample. Sequencing used peripheral blood. Receptors were obtained from a man aged 40-49 years with acute or convalescent COVID-19.

This chain connects TRBV2 to TRBJ1-2; 8 bases align to TRBD1. Trimming took 6 bases from V and 1 from J; bases not matched to a gene: 4. Germline V gene sequence: CDR1 SNHLY, CDR2 FYNNEI. The CDR3 has 14 residues. CDR3 bases: TGTGCCAGCAGAGGGGACAGGAGTAACTATGGCTACACCTTC. Its protein is CASRGDRSNYGYTF.

The chain combines TRBV4-3 with TRBJ2-3; the D is unclear. This CDR3 has 14 residues. CDR1 LGHNA and CDR2 YSLEER come from the germline V gene. V was pared by 1 base and J by 5 bases, with 10 bases between. The CDR3 spells CASSQGERRDTQYF. The CDR3 DNA sequence: TGCGCCAGCAGCCAAGGCGAAAGAAGAGATACGCAGTATTTT.

The chain couples TRBV10-3 to TRBJ2-3; no definite D call. Germline CDR1 ENHRY, CDR2 SYGVKD. The CDR3 extends over 13 amino acids. Trimming took 6 bases from V and 2 from J, leaving 9 bases between them. The CDR3 DNA sequence: TGTGCCATCAGGGGCTCGGCCACAGATACGCAGTATTTT. The encoded protein is CAIRGSATDTQYF.

The V call is TRBV3-1 (or the pseudogene TRBV3-2), the J call TRBJ2-7; 10 nucleotides line up with TRBD1. Losses at the gene ends were 1 base for V and 4 bases for J; bases not matched to a gene: 1. The CDR3 loop spans 14 amino acids. Germline CDR1 LGHDT, CDR2 YNNKEL (reference sequence). CDR3 sequence reads: CASSQGTGGYEQYF. In DNA, the CDR3 is TGTGCCAGCAGCCAAGGGACAGGGGGTTACGAGCAGTACTTC.

The V call is TRBV18, the J call TRBJ1-2; 7 bases are shared with TRBD1. The V gene's germline CDR1 is KGHSH and CDR2 LQKENI. J was trimmed by 5 bases and V by 5 bases; bases with no gene match: 11. There are 15 residues in the CDR3. The CDR3 is CASSGLLRDRYGYTF. CDR3 coding DNA: TGTGCCAGCTCAGGACTACTCCGGGACAGATATGGCTACACCTTC. The entire variable domain, with the rest obtained from reference TRBV18 and TRBJ1-2, is as follows: NAGVMQNPRHLVRRRGQEARLRCSPMKGHSHVYWYRQLPEEGLKFMVYLQKENIIDESGMPKERFSAEFPKEGPSILRIQQVVRGDSAAYFCASSGLLRDRYGYTFGSGTRLTVV.

The chain recombines TRBV9 with TRBJ1-3; possible D gene TRBD1, 6 bases. This CDR3 spans 14 amino acids. V was shortened by 3 bases and J by 2 bases, with 9 bases between the two germline ends. The germline gives CDR1 SGDLS, CDR2 YYNGEE. The CDR3 reads CASSDRAPGNTIYF. The CDR3 nucleotides read TGTGCCAGCAGCGACAGGGCCCCTGGAAACACCATATATTTT.

This clone is a singleton in its sample. This chain uses TRBV15 with TRBJ1-6; weak D call: TRBD1 (6 bases). CDR1 and CDR2 from the germline V gene are LNHNV and YYDKDF (reference sequence). V was cut by 3 bases and J by 7 bases, with 10 bases left in between. CDR3 size: 14 residues. The CDR3 reads CATSSDRLNSPLHF. The CDR3 nucleotides are TGTGCCACCAGCAGCGACAGGTTGAATTCACCCCTCCACTTT.

This CDR3 is CASTQGGGGNQPQHF. In nucleotides, the CDR3 is TGTGCCAGCACCCAAGGGGGGGGTGGGAATCAGCCCCAGCATTTT. The genes are TRBV7-2 and TRBJ1-5; tentatively, D is TRBD1 (6 bases). The V and J ends lost 7 bases and 4 bases respectively, with 17 bases between them. Germline assignment: CDR1 SGHTA and CDR2 FQGNSA. The CDR3 spans 15 residues.

This chain links TRBV27 with TRBJ2-1; perhaps TRBD1 as D (6 bases). V dropped 2 bases and J dropped 1 base, with 9 bases sitting between them. The CDR3 runs 15 residues. Per the germline V gene, CDR1 is MNHEY and CDR2 is SMNVEV (reference sequence). The CDR3 reads CASSLRGGSYNEQFF. CDR3 in DNA: TGTGCCAGCAGTTTACGAGGGGGTTCCTACAATGAGCAGTTCTTC.

The chain links TRBV7-2 to TRBJ1-2, with TRBD1 identical over 7 bases. V dropped 5 bases and J dropped 4; count of bases not matched to a gene: 10. The CDR3 is made up of 15 amino acids. Germline V CDR1 and CDR2: SGHTA, FQGNSA. CDR3 residues: CASSAPGTDRYGYTF. The DNA of the CDR3 is TGTGCCAGCAGCGCCCCCGGGACAGATCGCTATGGCTACACCTTC.

This clone was recorded only once. The chain links TRBV7-2 to TRBJ1-1; D gene uncertain. Germline CDR1 is SGHTA and CDR2 is FQGNSA. CDR3 length: 13 residues. Between the trimmed V and J ends, which lost 0 bases and 9 bases, there was a span of 11 bases. CDR3 region: CASSLARQYQAFF. Here the CDR3 DNA reads TGTGCCAGCAGCTTAGCGCGGCAGTACCAAGCTTTCTTT.

In DNA, the CDR3 is TGTGCCAGCAGCCAAGAATGGCTGATCTCTGGAAACACCATATATTTT. Protein: CASSQEWLISGNTIYF. The chain couples TRBV3-1 (or the pseudogene TRBV3-2) to TRBJ1-3; D remains unclear. V was pared by 0 bases and J by 0 bases, with 9 bases between. The CDR3 length is 16 residues. Germline V lookup: CDR1 LGHDT, CDR2 YNNKEL (reference sequence).

The genes are TRBV7-2 and TRBJ1-4; D not resolved. Trimming stripped 1 base from V and 0 bases from J, with 6 bases between. Looked up from germline, CDR1 is SGHTA and CDR2 is FQGNSA. The CDR3 loop spans 15 amino acids. The CDR3, as DNA: TGTGCCAGCAGCTTAGATTCTACAACTAATGAAAAACTGTTTTTT. Protein: CASSLDSTTNEKLFF. The full variable domain, rest sourced from reference TRBV7-2 and TRBJ1-4, is GAGVSQSPSNKVTEKGKDVELRCDPISGHTALYWYRQSLGQGLEFLIYFQGNSAPDKSGLPSDRFSAERTGGSVSTLTIQRTQQEDSAVYLCASSLDSTTNEKLFFGSGTQLSVL.

The chain links TRBV7-9 to TRBJ1-2, with TRBD1 matching 7 bases. CDR1 is SEHNR and CDR2 is FQNEAQ in the germline V gene (reference sequence). V dropped 3 bases and J dropped 8; count of bases not matched to a gene: 12. This CDR3 is built from 15 residues. CDR3 loop: CASSFPGQNIRGYTF. The DNA for the CDR3 is TGTGCCAGCAGCTTCCCGGGACAGAACATCCGGGGCTACACCTTC.

CDR3 DNA: TGTGCCATCACCAGTACAGGGGGCGTCACCGGGGAGCTGTTTTTT. This encodes CAITSTGGVTGELFF. The rearrangement joins TRBV10-3 to TRBJ2-2; 9 bases map to TRBD1. In germline, CDR1 is ENHRY, CDR2 SYGVKD. This CDR3 has 15 residues. V was clipped by 7 bases and J by 4 bases; unmatched bases: 7.

V is TRBV6-2 or TRBV6-3 and J is TRBJ2-3; 7 positions match TRBD2. The CDR3 totals 12 residues. In germline, CDR1 is MNHEY, CDR2 SVGEGT. V lost 2 bases to trimming and J lost 11 bases; unmatched junction nucleotides: 4. CDR3 in DNA: TGTGCCAGCAGTTACAGTGGGGGGGAGCAGTATTTT. Translating it yields CASSYSGGEQYF.

This chain links TRBV3-1 (or the pseudogene TRBV3-2) with TRBJ2-5, with D perhaps TRBD2 (5 bases). Trimming removed 4 bases at V and 3 bases at J, with 12 bases between. This CDR3 has 14 amino acids. Germline lookup yields CDR1 LGHDT and CDR2 YNNKEL (reference sequence). The CDR3 bases are TGTGCCAGCAGCCGCCCGGACTGGGAAGAGACCCAGTACTTC. This translates into CASSRPDWEETQYF.

The chain couples TRBV24-1 to TRBJ1-5; no firm D call. V lost 5 bases and J 1 base, leaving 8 bases between the germline ends. The CDR3 spans 14 residues. Germline loops: CDR1 KGHDR, CDR2 SFDVKD. CDR3 DNA sequence: TGTGCCACCAGTGCACCGGGGAGCAATCAGCCCCAGCATTTT. This codes for CATSAPGSNQPQHF.

This chain links TRBV15 with TRBJ2-7; the match to TRBD1 covers 7 bases. The V gene end was trimmed by 0 bases and the J gene end by 3 bases; junction bases not matched to a gene: 2. CDR3 size: 14 residues. The germline CDR1 and CDR2 sequences are LNHNV and YYDKDF (reference sequence). CDR3 nucleotide sequence: TGTGCCACCAGCAGAGAGGCAGGGGGCTACGAGCAGTACTTC. This sequence encodes CATSREAGGYEQYF.

The chain recombines TRBV24-1 with TRBJ2-6; D may be TRBD2 (7 bases). Trimming removed 4 bases at V and 0 bases at J, with 18 bases between. Germline V CDR1 and CDR2: KGHDR, SFDVKD. This CDR3 spans 19 amino acids. CDR3 region: CATSDPRRGGGSGANVLTF. CDR3 nucleotide sequence: TGTGCCACCAGTGACCCCCGGAGGGGGGGAGGCTCTGGGGCCAACGTCCTGACTTTC.

This chain links TRBV15 with TRBJ2-1, with 10 positions matching TRBD1. The V gene end was trimmed by 2 bases and the J gene end by 7 bases; junction bases not matched to a gene: 8. Per germline, CDR1 LNHNV and CDR2 YYDKDF (reference sequence). The CDR3 loop spans 16 amino acids. DNA for the CDR3: TGTGCCACCAGCAGAAGTGGGACAGGGGTGAAAAATGAGCAGTTCTTC. This codes for CATSRSGTGVKNEQFF.

This rearrangement joins TRBV27 to TRBJ2-3; no reliable D call. The CDR3 has 13 residues. Germline CDR1 MNHEY, CDR2 SMNVEV (reference sequence). V lost 0 bases and J 2 bases, leaving 3 bases between the germline ends. CDR3 DNA sequence: TGTGCCAGCAGTTTATCCCTCACAGATACGCAGTATTTT. Its translation: CASSLSLTDTQYF.

The genes are TRBV19 and TRBJ2-3; D might be TRBD1 (6 bases). V was trimmed by 6 bases and J by 1 base, leaving 8 bases between them. The length of the CDR3 is 13 residues. Germline V gene lookup returns CDR1 LNHDA and CDR2 SQIVND (reference sequence). In nucleotides, the CDR3 is TGTGCCAGTAGAGCAGGGGGCACAGATACGCAGTATTTT. Translated, it gives CASRAGGTDTQYF.

This sequence joins TRBV5-1 and TRBJ2-1; D might be TRBD2 (6 bases). Deletions cut 0 bases from V and 10 bases from J, with 23 bases between. Per the germline V gene, CDR1 is SGHRS and CDR2 is YFSETQ. This CDR3 spans 17 amino acids. The CDR3 coding sequence is TGCGCCAGCAGCTTGGAATTGGGCGGGGTCAAGATTCGGGAGCAGTTCTTC. This translates into CASSLELGGVKIREQFF.

The rearrangement links TRBV2 to TRBJ2-7, with TRBD1 identical over 9 bases. Germline CDR1 and CDR2: SNHLY and FYNNEI. J was trimmed by 3 bases and V by 5 bases; bases with no gene match: 2. The CDR3 runs 13 residues. CDR3 region: CASSLTGGYEQYF. The CDR3 nucleotides are TGTGCCAGCAGTTTGACAGGGGGCTACGAGCAGTACTTC.

The J gene is TRBJ2-2, the V gene TRBV28; D might be TRBD2 (5 bases). This CDR3 comprises 15 residues. The V end was cut by 1 base, the J end by 5 bases, with 11 bases between. Germline-derived CDR1 and CDR2 are MDHEN and SYDVKM. The CDR3 sequence: CASSLFPGNTGELFF. The CDR3, as DNA: TGTGCCAGCAGTTTATTTCCGGGGAATACCGGGGAGCTGTTTTTT.

This chain connects TRBV19 to TRBJ2-3; TRBD2 matches 8 bases. CDR3 length: 16 amino acids. Germline loops: CDR1 LNHDA, CDR2 SQIVND (reference sequence). V dropped 5 bases and J dropped 1; count of bases not matched to a gene: 8. CDR3 protein: CASSEGVRGGTDTQYF. The CDR3 DNA sequence: TGTGCCAGTAGTGAAGGGGTGCGGGGGGGCACAGATACGCAGTATTTT.

The chain links TRBV19 to TRBJ2-1; 7 bases are a match to TRBD2. This CDR3 has 16 residues. From germline, CDR1 is LNHDA and CDR2 SQIVND (reference sequence). Trimming cost V 1 base and J 3 bases; bases outside gene matches: 6. The CDR3 nucleotides are TGTGCCAGTAGTATAGGGACTAGACGGATCTACAATGAGCAGTTCTTC. Translated, it gives CASSIGTRRIYNEQFF.

V gene TRBV5-4 combines with J gene TRBJ1-1; unclear D gene. CDR3 length: 14 residues. V gave up 3 bases and J gave up 2 bases, with 11 bases separating them. Germline V gives CDR1 SGHNT, CDR2 YYREEE (reference sequence). The DNA for the CDR3 is TGTGCCAGCAGCTCCGGGTTCCAAAACACTGAAGCTTTCTTT. It codes for CASSSGFQNTEAFF.

The V gene is TRBV7-2, the J gene TRBJ1-3; D not resolved. Trimming cost V 0 bases and J 0 bases, with 15 bases left between them. Per the germline V gene, CDR1 is SGHTA and CDR2 is FQGNSA. The CDR3 length is 18 residues. The CDR3 is CASSLATVFADSGNTIYF. In nucleotides, the CDR3 is TGTGCCAGCAGCTTAGCCACAGTTTTCGCTGACTCTGGAAACACCATATATTTT.